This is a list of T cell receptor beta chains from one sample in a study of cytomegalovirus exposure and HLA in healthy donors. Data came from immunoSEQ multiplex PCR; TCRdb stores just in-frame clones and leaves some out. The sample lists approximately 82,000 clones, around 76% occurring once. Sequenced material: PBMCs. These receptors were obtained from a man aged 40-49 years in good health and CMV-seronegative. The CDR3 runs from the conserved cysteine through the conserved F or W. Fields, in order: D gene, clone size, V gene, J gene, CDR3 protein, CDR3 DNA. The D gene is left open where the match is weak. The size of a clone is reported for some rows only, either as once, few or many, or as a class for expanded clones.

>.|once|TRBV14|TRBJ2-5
CASSQDLGTMRRETQYF
TGTGCCAGCAGCCAAGATCTGGGGACAATGAGGCGAGAGACCCAGTACTTC
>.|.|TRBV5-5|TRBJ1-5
CASSNDRNQPQHF
TGTGCCAGCAGCAATGACAGGAATCAGCCCCAGCATTTT
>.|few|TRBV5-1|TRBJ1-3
CASSPRGNTIYF
TGCGCCAGCAGCCCTCGTGGAAACACCATATATTTT
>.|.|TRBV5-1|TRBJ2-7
CASSLSPPPEYEQYF
TGCGCCAGCAGCTTGTCGCCGCCACCCGAATACGAGCAGTACTTC
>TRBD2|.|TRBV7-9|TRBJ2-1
CAIPQRESYNEQFF
TGTGCCATCCCGCAGCGGGAAAGCTACAATGAGCAGTTCTTC
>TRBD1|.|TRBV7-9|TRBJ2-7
CASSPRGIRAYEQYF
TGTGCCAGCAGCCCCAGGGGGATAAGGGCCTACGAGCAGTACTTC
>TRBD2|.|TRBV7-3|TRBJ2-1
CASSGGLAPYNEQFF
TGTGCCAGCAGCGGGGGACTAGCCCCCTACAATGAGCAGTTCTTC
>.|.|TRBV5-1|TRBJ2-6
CASSLRQGRAGANGLTF
TGCGCCAGCAGCTTGCGGCAGGGTCGGGCAGGGGCCAACGGCCTGACTTTC
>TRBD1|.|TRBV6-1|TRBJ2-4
CASSERGQGGSQYF
TGTGCCAGCAGTGAAAGAGGACAGGGGGGCAGTCAGTACTTC
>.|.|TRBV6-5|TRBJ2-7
CASRRGESSYEQYF
TGTGCCAGCAGACGCGGGGAAAGCTCCTACGAGCAGTACTTC
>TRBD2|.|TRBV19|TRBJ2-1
CASSIEPSGRGYNEQFF
TGTGCCAGTAGTATAGAGCCTAGCGGGCGAGGCTACAATGAGCAGTTCTTC
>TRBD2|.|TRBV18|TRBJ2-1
CASSSRISGGSPNEQFF
TGTGCCAGCTCATCCCGGATATCTGGCGGGAGTCCGAATGAGCAGTTCTTC
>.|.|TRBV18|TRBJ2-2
CASSPRGAGELFF
TGTGCCAGCTCACCTCGGGGAGCCGGGGAGCTGTTTTTT
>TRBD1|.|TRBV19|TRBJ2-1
CASSIGGTGRDNEQFF
TGTGCCAGTAGTATAGGAGGGACAGGTAGGGACAATGAGCAGTTCTTC
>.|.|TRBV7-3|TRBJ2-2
CASTPSSTGELFF
TGTGCCAGCACCCCCTCTAGCACCGGGGAGCTGTTTTTT
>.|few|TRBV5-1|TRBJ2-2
CASSLDWPGDTGELFF
TGCGCCAGCAGCTTGGATTGGCCGGGTGACACCGGGGAGCTGTTTTTT
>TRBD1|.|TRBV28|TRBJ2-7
CASSSGTASSYEQYF
TGTGCCAGCAGTTCCGGGACAGCCAGCTCCTACGAGCAGTACTTC
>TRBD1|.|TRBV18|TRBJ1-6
CASSSRPGQSDSPLHF
TGTGCCAGCTCATCACGACCGGGACAGTCGGATTCACCCCTCCACTTT
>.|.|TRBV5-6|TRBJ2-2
CASSSGSTGELFF
TGTGCCAGCAGCTCGGGGTCGACCGGGGAGCTGTTTTTT
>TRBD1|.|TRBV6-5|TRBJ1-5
CASTGTVNSNQPQHF
TGTGCCAGCACCGGGACAGTAAATAGCAATCAGCCCCAGCATTTT
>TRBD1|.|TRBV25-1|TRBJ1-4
CASRGVGQGEEKLFF
TGTGCCAGCAGGGGCGTCGGACAGGGAGAAGAAAAACTGTTTTTT
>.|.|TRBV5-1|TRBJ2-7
CASSRDINYEQYF
TGCGCCAGCAGCAGGGACATCAACTACGAGCAGTACTTC
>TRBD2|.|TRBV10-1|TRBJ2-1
CASSEKTSGRHEQFF
TGCGCCAGCAGTGAGAAGACTAGCGGGAGGCATGAGCAGTTCTTC
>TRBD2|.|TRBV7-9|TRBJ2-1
CASSLDPRLAVETNEQFF
TGTGCCAGCAGCTTAGATCCCAGACTAGCGGTTGAGACCAATGAGCAGTTCTTC
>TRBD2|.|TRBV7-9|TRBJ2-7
CASSSLPGLGYYEQYF
TGTGCCAGCAGCAGTCTTCCGGGACTAGGGTACTACGAGCAGTACTTC
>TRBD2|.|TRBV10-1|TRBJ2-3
CASSEPSGSKDTQYF
TGCGCCAGCAGTGAGCCTAGCGGGAGTAAAGATACGCAGTATTTT
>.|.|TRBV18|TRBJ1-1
CASSQGENTEAFF
TGTGCCAGCTCCCAGGGCGAGAACACTGAAGCTTTCTTT
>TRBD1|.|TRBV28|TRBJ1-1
CASSLWGDSEAFF
TGTGCCAGCAGTTTATGGGGGGACAGTGAAGCTTTCTTT
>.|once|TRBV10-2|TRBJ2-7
CASSEPGESDEQYF
TGCGCCAGCAGTGAGCCAGGGGAATCGGACGAGCAGTACTTC
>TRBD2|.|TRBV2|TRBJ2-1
CASSPPSGSSYNEQFF
TGTGCCAGCAGTCCCCCTAGCGGGAGCTCCTACAATGAGCAGTTCTTC
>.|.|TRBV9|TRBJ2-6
CASSVSGGTWANVLTF
TGTGCCAGCAGCGTATCTGGGGGCACATGGGCCAACGTCCTGACTTTC
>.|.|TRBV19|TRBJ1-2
CASSIERAGYTF
TGTGCCAGTAGTATAGAGAGGGCTGGCTACACCTTC
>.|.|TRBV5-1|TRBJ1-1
CASSSDSYNTEAFF
TGCGCCAGCAGCTCAGACAGCTATAACACTGAAGCTTTCTTT
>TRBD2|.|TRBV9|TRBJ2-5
CASSTPGPRTSTYQETQYF
TGTGCCAGCAGCACCCCTGGGCCTCGGACTAGCACCTACCAAGAGACCCAGTACTTC
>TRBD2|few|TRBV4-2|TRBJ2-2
CASSQGPGTSGRLRTGELFF
TGTGCCAGCAGCCAAGGTCCCGGGACTAGCGGGAGGCTGCGCACCGGGGAGCTGTTTTTT
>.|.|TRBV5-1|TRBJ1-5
CASSLEGGNQPQHF
TGCGCCAGCAGCTTGGAAGGGGGCAATCAGCCCCAGCATTTT
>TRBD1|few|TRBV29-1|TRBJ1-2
CSVPTGGIGYTF
TGCAGCGTTCCTACAGGGGGAATAGGCTACACCTTC
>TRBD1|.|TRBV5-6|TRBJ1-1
CASSSRGAGGSVGEAFF
TGTGCCAGCAGCTCGCGGGGGGCAGGGGGAAGCGTTGGTGAAGCTTTCTTT
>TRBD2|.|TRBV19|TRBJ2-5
CASSIGGGREGETQYF
TGTGCCAGTAGTATAGGTGGCGGGAGAGAGGGAGAGACCCAGTACTTC
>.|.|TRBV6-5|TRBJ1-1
CASSTTGVNTEAFF
TGTGCCAGCAGTACGACCGGGGTAAACACTGAAGCTTTCTTT
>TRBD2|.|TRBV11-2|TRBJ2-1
CASSLASGSHNEQFF
TGTGCCAGCAGCTTAGCTAGCGGGAGCCACAATGAGCAGTTCTTC
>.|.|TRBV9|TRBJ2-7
CASSVAGDYEQYF
TGTGCCAGCAGCGTAGCGGGGGACTACGAGCAGTACTTC
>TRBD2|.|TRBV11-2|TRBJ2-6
CASSFRLADFSGANVLTF
TGTGCCAGCAGCTTTCGACTAGCGGACTTCTCTGGGGCCAACGTCCTGACTTTC
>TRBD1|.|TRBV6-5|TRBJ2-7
CASRLSGQGLYEQYF
TGTGCCAGCAGATTGTCGGGACAGGGGCTTTACGAGCAGTACTTC
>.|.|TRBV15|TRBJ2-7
CATSTRQSSYEQYF
TGTGCCACCAGCACCCGACAGAGCTCCTACGAGCAGTACTTC
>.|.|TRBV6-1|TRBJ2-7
CASGTGGYEQYF
TGTGCCAGCGGGACCGGGGGTTACGAGCAGTACTTC
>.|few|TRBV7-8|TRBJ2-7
CASSPTGSYEQYF
TGTGCCAGCAGCCCTACAGGGTCCTACGAGCAGTACTTC
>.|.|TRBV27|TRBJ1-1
CASSSPGGRGKGAEAFF
TGTGCCAGCAGTTCCCCCGGAGGCAGGGGTAAAGGCGCTGAAGCTTTCTTT
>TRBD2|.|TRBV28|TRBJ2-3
CASSFLGGRRTDTQYF
TGTGCCAGCAGTTTCTTGGGCGGGAGAAGAACAGATACGCAGTATTTT
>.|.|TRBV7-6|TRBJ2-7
CASSPDAGTKQYF
TGTGCCAGCAGCCCAGACGCCGGGACAAAGCAGTACTTC